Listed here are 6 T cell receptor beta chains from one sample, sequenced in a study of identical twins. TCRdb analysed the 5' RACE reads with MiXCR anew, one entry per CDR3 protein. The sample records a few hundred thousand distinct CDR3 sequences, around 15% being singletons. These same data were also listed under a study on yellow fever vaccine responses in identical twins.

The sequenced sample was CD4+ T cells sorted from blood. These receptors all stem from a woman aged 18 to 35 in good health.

The CDR3 DNA sequence: TGCAGCGTTGATGGAGGGTTAGGCTCTGGGGCCAACGTCCTGACTTTC. Amino acid sequence: CSVDGGLGSGANVLTF. V gene TRBV29-1 combines with J gene TRBJ2-6; D possibly corresponds to TRBD2 (6 bases). The germline CDR1 and CDR2 sequences are SQVTM and ANQGSEA. This CDR3 has 16 residues. Trimming pared 3 bases from V and 0 bases from J, leaving 12 bases between.

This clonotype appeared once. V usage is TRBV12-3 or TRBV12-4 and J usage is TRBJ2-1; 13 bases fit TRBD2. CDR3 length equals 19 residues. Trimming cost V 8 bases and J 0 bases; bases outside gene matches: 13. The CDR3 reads CASCSGTSGIKSSYNEQFF. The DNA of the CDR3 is TGTGCCAGCTGCTCCGGGACTAGCGGGATCAAGAGCTCCTACAATGAGCAGTTCTTC.

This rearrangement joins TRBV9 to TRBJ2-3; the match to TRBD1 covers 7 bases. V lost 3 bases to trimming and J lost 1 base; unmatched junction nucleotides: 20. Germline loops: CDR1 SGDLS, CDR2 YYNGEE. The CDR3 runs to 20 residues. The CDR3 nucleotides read TGTGCCAGCAGCGGAAGACAGGGAAATGGAGAAAGAGATGGCACAGATACGCAGTATTTT. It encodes CASSGRQGNGERDGTDTQYF.

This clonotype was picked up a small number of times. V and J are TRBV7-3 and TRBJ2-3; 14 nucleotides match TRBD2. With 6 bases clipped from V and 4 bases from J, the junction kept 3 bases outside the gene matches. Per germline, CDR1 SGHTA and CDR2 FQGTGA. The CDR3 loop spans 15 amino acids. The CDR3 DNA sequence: TGTGCCAGCAGTCAGACTAGCGGGGGGGCAGATACGCAGTATTTT. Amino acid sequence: CASSQTSGGADTQYF.

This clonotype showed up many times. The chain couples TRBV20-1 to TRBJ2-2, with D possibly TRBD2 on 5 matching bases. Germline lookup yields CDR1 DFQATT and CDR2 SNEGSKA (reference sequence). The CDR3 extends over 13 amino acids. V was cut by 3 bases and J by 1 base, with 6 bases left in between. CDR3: CSASGVNTGELFF. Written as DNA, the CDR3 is TGCAGTGCTAGCGGGGTGAACACCGGGGAGCTGTTTTTT.

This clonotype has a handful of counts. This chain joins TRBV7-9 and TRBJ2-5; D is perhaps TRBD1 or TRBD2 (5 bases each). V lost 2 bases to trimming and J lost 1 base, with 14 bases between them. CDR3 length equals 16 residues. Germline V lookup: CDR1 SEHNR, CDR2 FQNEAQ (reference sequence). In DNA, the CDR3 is TGTGCCAGCAGCTTAAGGGCCGGGACGGTCCAAGAGACCCAGTACTTC. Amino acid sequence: CASSLRAGTVQETQYF.